A selection of T cell receptor beta chains follows, all from one sample in a study of cytomegalovirus exposure and HLA in healthy donors. The repertoire was sequenced with immunoSEQ multiplex PCR; TCRdb's copy has only in-frame clones and lacks some. This sample yields around 150,000 clones, of which about 81% are seen a single time; roughly 0.99% belongs to the top ten. The sequenced material came from PBMCs. Receptor source: a girl aged 2-10 years in good health and CMV-seropositive. CDR3s include the opening cysteine and the closing phenylalanine or tryptophan. The order of the fields is V gene, J gene, clone size, D gene, CDR3 DNA, CDR3 protein. A D gene is named only where the DNA matches it firmly. The listing skips clone size in some rows; elsewhere it reads once, few, many or a size class.

>TRBV28|TRBJ2-7|NA|TRBD2
TGTGCCAGCAGTTTTAAGGGACTAGCGGGAACCTCCTACGAGCAGTACTTC
CASSFKGLAGTSYEQYF
>TRBV27|TRBJ2-3|NA|TRBD2
TGTGCCAGCAGTTTATTAGGTCTAGCGGGAGTAGAGTCAGATACGCAGTATTTT
CASSLLGLAGVESDTQYF
>TRBV2|TRBJ2-1|NA|NA
TGTGCCAGCAACCCTAGTCTCCTACAAGGTGAGCAGTTCTTC
CASNPSLLQGEQFF
>TRBV6-5|TRBJ1-5|few|TRBD1
TGTGCCAGCAGCCGCGACAGGGGCAATCAGCCCCAGCATTTT
CASSRDRGNQPQHF
>TRBV30|TRBJ2-2|NA|NA
TGTGCCTGGAGTCGACCAGGGAACACCGGGGAGCTGTTTTTT
CAWSRPGNTGELFF
>TRBV5-1|TRBJ2-1|once|NA
TGCGCCAGCAGCTTGGTGGCGGTATCCTACAATGAGCAGTTCTTC
CASSLVAVSYNEQFF
>TRBV2|TRBJ1-5|few|NA
TGTGCCAGCGCGGAAGACGAATATAGCAATCAGCCCCAGCATTTT
CASAEDEYSNQPQHF
>TRBV4-1|TRBJ2-7|few|NA
TGCGCCAGCAGCCCCACACCCGCGGGGAAGCACGAGCAGTACTTC
CASSPTPAGKHEQYF
>TRBV7-9|TRBJ2-2|once|NA
TGTGCCAGCAGCTCCCAGACTAGATCCGGGGAGCTGTTTTTT
CASSSQTRSGELFF
>TRBV27|TRBJ2-7|NA|NA
TGTGCCAGCAGGACTTCTTCCGAGCAGTACTTC
CASRTSSEQYF
>TRBV5-1|TRBJ2-5|NA|NA
TGCGCCAGCAGCACGACTCAAGAGACCCAGTACTTC
CASSTTQETQYF
>TRBV7-8|TRBJ1-2|once|TRBD1
TGTGCCAGCAGCTCTTCGACAGGGTTGCAGCCGAAGTCCTATGGCTACACCTTC
CASSSSTGLQPKSYGYTF
>TRBV5-6|TRBJ1-4|NA|TRBD1
TGTGCCAGCAGCTGGACAGGTGCTGCAACTAATGAAAAACTGTTTTTT
CASSWTGAATNEKLFF
>TRBV5-1|TRBJ2-7|NA|TRBD2
TGCGCCAGCAGCTCCTGGACTAGCGGGTCCACCTACGAGCAGTACTTC
CASSSWTSGSTYEQYF
>TRBV30|TRBJ1-3|NA|NA
TGTGCCTCTCTCCTCGGTAGCTCTGGAAACACCATATATTTT
CASLLGSSGNTIYF
>TRBV30|TRBJ2-7|NA|TRBD1
TGTGCCTGGAGTCCGGGACAGGGGGTCTACGAGCAGTACTTC
CAWSPGQGVYEQYF
>TRBV19|TRBJ2-1|NA|NA
TGTGCCAGTAGTATAGGCAGCGGGTCTAATGAGCAGTTCTTC
CASSIGSGSNEQFF
>TRBV28|TRBJ2-2|once|NA
TGTGCCAGCAGTCTCCCCCCCAATAAAGGAGCCGGGGAGCTGTTTTTT
CASSLPPNKGAGELFF
>TRBV19|TRBJ2-1|NA|TRBD2
TGTGCCAGTAGTACCCGGACTAGCGGGAGCTCCTACAATGAGCAGTTCTTC
CASSTRTSGSSYNEQFF
>TRBV5-1|TRBJ2-3|NA|NA
TGCGCCAGCAGCTTCTCCACAGATACGCAGTATTTT
CASSFSTDTQYF